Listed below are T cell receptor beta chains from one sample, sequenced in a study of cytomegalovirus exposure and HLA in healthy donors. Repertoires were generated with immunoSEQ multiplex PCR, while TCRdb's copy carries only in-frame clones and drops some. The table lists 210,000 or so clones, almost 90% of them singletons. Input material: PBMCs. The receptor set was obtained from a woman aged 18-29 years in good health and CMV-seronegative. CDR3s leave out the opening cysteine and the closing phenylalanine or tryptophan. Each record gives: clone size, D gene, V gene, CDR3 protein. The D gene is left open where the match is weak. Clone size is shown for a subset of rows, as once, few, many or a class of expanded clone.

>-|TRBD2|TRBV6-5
ASSYSGPGGGIEQY
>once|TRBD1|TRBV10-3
AISESTGAVEAF
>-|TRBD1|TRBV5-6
ASSDVGGHIYEQY
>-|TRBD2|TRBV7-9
ASSPAESGGDEQY
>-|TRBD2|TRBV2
ASTGVVAGVYEQY
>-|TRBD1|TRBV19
ASSESGTGPTDTQY
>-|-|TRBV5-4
ASSEERTIPINEQF
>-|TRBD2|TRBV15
ATSRDPSGAYNEQF
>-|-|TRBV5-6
ASSNARGGATPNQPQH
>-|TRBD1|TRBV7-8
ASSLGTGEETQY
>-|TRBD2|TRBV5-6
ASSSETSGRGETQY
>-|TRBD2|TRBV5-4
ASETSGSYNEQF
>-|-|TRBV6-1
ASGDLSGAGELF
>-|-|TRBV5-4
ASTDSLGNQPQH
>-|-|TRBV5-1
ASSKDRSATNEKLF
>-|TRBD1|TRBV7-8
ASSLERTGNTGELF
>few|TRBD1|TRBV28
ASSSTGDGQPQH
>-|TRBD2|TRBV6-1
ASSEASGGPVYEQY
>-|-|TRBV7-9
ASSAPGAYEQY
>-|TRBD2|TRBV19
ASSLIAGGVNEQF
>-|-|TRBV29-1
SVEDPVKGYT
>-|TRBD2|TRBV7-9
ASSSGRVGNEQF
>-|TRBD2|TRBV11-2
ASSYGTSVPSDTQY
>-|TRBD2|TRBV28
ASSLSREGYNEQF
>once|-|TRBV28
ASRYRDIYNEQF
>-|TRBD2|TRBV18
ASSREVGETQY
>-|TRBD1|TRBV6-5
ASSSAGQGVYGYT
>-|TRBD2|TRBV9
ASSNPGGLASNEQF
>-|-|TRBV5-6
ASSQYNEQF
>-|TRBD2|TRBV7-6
ASSLGGRDYEQY
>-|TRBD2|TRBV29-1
SVEGLAAYNEQF
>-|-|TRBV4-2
ASTMGGRNTEAF
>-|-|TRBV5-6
ASSQGGEGWTEAF